Only a few counts were recorded for the clone carrying this T cell receptor (beta chain). Its antigen is still unknown. This specimen comes from a study of cytomegalovirus exposure and HLA in healthy donors. Study-wide results and limits: Later, an analysis showed that TCR beta chains associated with HLA were more clonally expanded than others that were equally common. In a later analysis, a missense DCLRE1C variant was linked to TCR beta V- and J-gene trimming. Within an earlier analysis, most TCR beta V segments proved productive either about 87% or about 30% of the time.

13 Jbeta primers and 60 Vbeta primers were used for the PCR. Some clones are missing from TCRdb's copy, which holds only in-frame ones; the method was immunoSEQ multiplex PCR. The table has roughly 100,000 clones, around 85% seen once; the top ten hold 3.5% to 4%. Germline V CDR1 and CDR2: SGHRS, YFSETQ. Deletions cut 0 bases from V and 7 bases from J, with 20 bases between. The CDR3 is made up of 17 amino acids. The sequenced sample consisted of PBMCs. The rearrangement joins TRBV5-1 to TRBJ2-1, with a weak D call TRBD1 (6 bases). This TCR derives from a man aged 55 to 69 in good health and CMV-seronegative. CDR3: CASSLERTGQFGNEQFF. CDR3 sequence (DNA): TGCGCCAGCAGCTTGGAAAGAACAGGGCAATTCGGGAATGAGCAGTTCTTC.